This T cell receptor beta chain was obtained from a study of T cell repertoires in cytomegalovirus infection (dated by TCRdb to between 2017 and 2020). Describing the broader study: Recently identified HLA-C-restricted CMV epitopes, whose presentation resists viral immunomodulation, were targeted by peptide stimulations together with well-studied HLA-B-restricted epitopes. The HLA type of each donor mattered for the analysis, because public TCR beta signatures pointed to carriage of CMV infection along with the matching HLA type.

What this sample's treatment or condition label stands for: in vitro stimulation with specific CMV peptide epitopes to enrich CMV-specific T cells. As concerns this clonotype: Its antigen is not yet known. Within one base of it there is no much larger clone, and no base qualities were kept.

The instrument given in TCRdb is Illumina HiSeq 1500. Starting from the raw public reads, TCRdb applied fastp trimming at Q25, assembled clones with MiXCR and retained in-frame beta chains. Rows with a matching CDR3 protein are joined into one entry that keeps the most common DNA and genes. The sample has about 830,000 distinct CDR3 sequences on record, 30% to 35% of them singletons. The top ten clones comprise about an eighth of the sample. General conclusions and limits of the study: Carriers of CMV infection plus the relevant HLA type were discriminated by the cumulative frequency of public TCR beta family members in the study cohort and in an independent approximately 360-donor cohort. The ex vivo response was dominated by HLA-C-restricted CMV-specific TCR beta clonotypes, and the single most frequent clonotype in two of eight donors was supplied by these HLA-C-restricted clonotypes.

The sequence derives from a human donor in good health (CMV status not recorded). Some clones in this sample may be carry-over from other donors' samples. This sample comprised cultured CD8+ T cells from PBMCs, obtained from culture after CMV antigen stimulation.

The DNA is as follows: TGTGCCAGTAGTATAGGGGCAGGGGGCGGTGGCAATCAGCCCCAGCATTTT. Its product reads: CASSIGAGGGGNQPQHF. The rearranged chain carries TRBV19 and TRBJ1-5, with TRBD1 identical over 8 junction bases. Reading from cysteine to phenylalanine, the CDR3 counts 17 amino acids. The CDR3 DNA has 51 bases and is translated from base 1. V lost 1 base and J lost 2 bases, and the count of bases not matched to a germline gene is 7. For CDR1 and CDR2, the germline V gene (reference sequence) lists LNHDA and SQIVND. Extended through the reference TRBV19 and TRBJ1-5 proteins, this CDR3 yields the full variable domain: DGGITQSPKYLFRKEGQNVTLSCEQNLNHDAMYWYRQDPGQGLRLIYYSQIVNDFQKGDIAEGYSVSREKKESFPLTVTSAQKNPTAFYLCASSIGAGGGGNQPQHFGDGTRLSIL.